This is a list of T cell receptor beta chains from one sample in a study of cytomegalovirus exposure and HLA in healthy donors. The data were produced by immunoSEQ multiplex PCR, yet TCRdb's version contains in-frame clones alone and is incomplete. Among about 160,000 clones listed, more than 60% were seen once. The sample taken for sequencing was PBMCs. These receptors all come from a male donor in good health and CMV-seronegative. Each CDR3 is given with its conserved first and last residue. A D gene is named only where the DNA matches it firmly. Not every row has a clone size; where given, it reads once, few, many or a size class.

V,J,size,D,CDR3,DNA
TRBV9,TRBJ2-5,-,TRBD2,CASSVAGGAPETQYF,TGTGCCAGCAGCGTTGCCGGGGGGGCCCCAGAGACCCAGTACTTC
TRBV27,TRBJ2-7,-,-,CASSLSGAGSYEQYF,TGTGCCAGCAGTTTATCGGGGGCCGGCTCCTACGAGCAGTACTTC
TRBV7-2,TRBJ1-5,-,-,CASGGNSNQPQHF,TGTGCCAGCGGCGGAAATAGCAATCAGCCCCAGCATTTT
TRBV7-2,TRBJ2-1,-,TRBD1,CASSRQGAGVAIYNEQFF,TGTGCCAGCAGTAGACAGGGGGCCGGGGTGGCCATATACAATGAGCAGTTCTTC
TRBV10-3,TRBJ2-2,few,-,CATTTATNTGELFF,TGTGCCACAACGACAGCCACGAACACCGGGGAGCTGTTTTTT
TRBV4-3,TRBJ2-1,once,-,CASSLTSQGEQFF,TGCGCCAGCAGCCTGACTAGTCAGGGTGAGCAGTTCTTC
TRBV4-3,TRBJ2-7,-,TRBD2,CASSMTSGSYEQYF,TGCGCCAGCAGTATGACTAGCGGCTCCTACGAGCAGTACTTC
TRBV4-3,TRBJ1-1,once,-,CASSQVGGVTEAFF,TGCGCCAGCAGCCAAGTAGGGGGGGTTACTGAAGCTTTCTTT
TRBV5-1,TRBJ1-2,-,-,CASSLSLQGNYGYTF,TGCGCCAGCAGCTTGAGCTTGCAGGGTAACTATGGCTACACCTTC
TRBV19,TRBJ2-5,-,TRBD2,CASSVDRGESGRALKTQYF,TGTGCCAGTAGTGTCGACAGGGGAGAAAGCGGGAGGGCCCTTAAGACCCAGTACTTC
TRBV7-7,TRBJ2-5,once,-,CASSLVLRETQYF,TGTGCCAGCAGCTTAGTACTAAGAGAGACCCAGTACTTC
TRBV7-9,TRBJ2-5,few,TRBD1,CASRPTGGETQYF,TGTGCCAGCAGGCCTACAGGGGGAGAGACCCAGTACTTC
TRBV4-1,TRBJ2-3,once,TRBD2,CASRGRGTSGTDTQYF,TGCGCCAGCAGGGGTCGCGGGACTAGCGGCACAGATACGCAGTATTTT
TRBV4-1,TRBJ2-5,-,TRBD1,CASSLDRVQETQYF,TGCGCCAGCAGCCTCGACAGGGTCCAAGAGACCCAGTACTTC